This is a list of T cell receptor beta chains from one sample in a study of T-cell memory formation after mild COVID-19. TCRdb redid the calling of the 5' RACE reads with MiXCR, one entry per CDR3 protein. The sample holds fewer than 700,000 distinct CDR3 sequences, more than 15% seen once. Material: PBMCs or a T cell subset sorted from them (not recorded which). Every receptor here comes from an adult woman who had mild COVID-19 (a few samples of this study predate the infection). Cell type and time point are not known. Both conserved end residues are part of each CDR3. The D gene is left open where the match is weak. Some rows have no size entry. The others give once, few or many, or a class for an expanded clone.

CDR3 protein: CAISVDGNTIYF
CDR3 DNA: TGTGCCATCAGTGTGGATGGAAACACCATATATTTT
clone size: few
D gene: NA
V gene: TRBV10-3
J gene: TRBJ1-3

CDR3 protein: CASSQDMWRDEDTQYF
CDR3 DNA: TGTGCCAGCAGCCAAGATATGTGGCGGGATGAAGATACGCAGTATTTT
clone size: NA
D gene: NA
V gene: TRBV4-2
J gene: TRBJ2-3

CDR3 protein: CASRTGTGGLETQYF
CDR3 DNA: TGTGCCAGCCGAACCGGGACAGGGGGCTTGGAGACCCAGTACTTC
clone size: few
D gene: TRBD1
V gene: TRBV5-5
J gene: TRBJ2-5

CDR3 protein: CASSFPGQGNEQFF
CDR3 DNA: TGCGCCAGCAGCTTTCCGGGACAGGGGAATGAGCAGTTCTTC
clone size: NA
D gene: TRBD1
V gene: TRBV5-1
J gene: TRBJ2-1

CDR3 protein: CSASRDTAQETQYF
CDR3 DNA: TGCAGTGCCAGCCGGGACACCGCCCAAGAGACCCAGTACTTC
clone size: few
D gene: NA
V gene: TRBV20-1
J gene: TRBJ2-5

CDR3 protein: CASSTGGWTDTQYF
CDR3 DNA: TGTGCCAGCTCCACAGGGGGATGGACAGATACGCAGTATTTT
clone size: NA
D gene: TRBD1
V gene: TRBV6-6
J gene: TRBJ2-3

CDR3 protein: CASSPRTGDPDNEQFF
CDR3 DNA: TGTGCCAGCAGCCCGAGGACAGGGGACCCAGACAATGAGCAGTTCTTC
clone size: few
D gene: TRBD1
V gene: TRBV7-8
J gene: TRBJ2-1

CDR3 protein: CASSFSGSEQYF
CDR3 DNA: TGTGCCAGCAGTTTCTCCGGGTCGGAGCAGTACTTC
clone size: NA
D gene: NA
V gene: TRBV2
J gene: TRBJ2-7

CDR3 protein: CASSPSPHNEQFF
CDR3 DNA: TGTGCCAGCAGCCCTTCCCCTCACAATGAGCAGTTCTTC
clone size: NA
D gene: NA
V gene: TRBV11-3
J gene: TRBJ2-1

CDR3 protein: CASERKVGGNEQFF
CDR3 DNA: TGCGCCAGCGAACGAAAGGTCGGGGGCAATGAGCAGTTCTTC
clone size: NA
D gene: NA
V gene: TRBV4-3
J gene: TRBJ2-1

CDR3 protein: CASSLEQAAF
CDR3 DNA: TGTGCCAGCAGCTTAGAACAAGCCGCCTTC
clone size: NA
D gene: NA
V gene: TRBV7-9
J gene: TRBJ1-2

CDR3 protein: CASSPPSGGVNNEQFF
CDR3 DNA: TGTGCCAGCAGCCCCCCTAGCGGGGGGGTGAACAATGAGCAGTTCTTC
clone size: few
D gene: TRBD2
V gene: TRBV7-9
J gene: TRBJ2-1

CDR3 protein: CASSPSPRQDYGYTF
CDR3 DNA: TGTGCCAGCAGCCCGAGCCCTCGACAGGACTATGGCTACACCTTC
clone size: NA
D gene: NA
V gene: TRBV13
J gene: TRBJ1-2

CDR3 protein: CASSPKGYSGNTIYF
CDR3 DNA: TGTGCCAGCAGTCCTAAAGGGTACTCTGGAAACACCATATATTTT
clone size: NA
D gene: NA
V gene: TRBV27
J gene: TRBJ1-3

CDR3 protein: CASTSGVNKWDGYTF
CDR3 DNA: TGTGCCAGCACCTCAGGGGTTAACAAGTGGGATGGCTACACCTTC
clone size: few
D gene: NA
V gene: TRBV6-5
J gene: TRBJ1-2

CDR3 protein: CASSLGQGLYGYTF
CDR3 DNA: TGTGCCAGCAGCTTGGGACAGGGGTTATATGGCTACACCTTC
clone size: many
D gene: TRBD1
V gene: TRBV5-6
J gene: TRBJ1-2

CDR3 protein: CASSVGTFGETGELFF
CDR3 DNA: TGTGCCAGCAGCGTAGGAACTTTTGGGGAAACCGGGGAGCTGTTTTTT
clone size: few
D gene: NA
V gene: TRBV9
J gene: TRBJ2-2

CDR3 protein: CASSPSGRLLETQYF
CDR3 DNA: TGTGCCAGCAGTCCTAGCGGGAGGCTTTTGGAGACCCAGTACTTC
clone size: few
D gene: TRBD2
V gene: TRBV6-6
J gene: TRBJ2-5

CDR3 protein: CASSHLEGYEQYF
CDR3 DNA: TGTGCCAGCAGCCATCTTGAGGGCTACGAGCAGTACTTC
clone size: NA
D gene: NA
V gene: TRBV4-2
J gene: TRBJ2-7

CDR3 protein: CSAPGRYNEQFF
CDR3 DNA: TGCAGTGCACCGGGACGGTACAATGAGCAGTTCTTC
clone size: few
D gene: NA
V gene: TRBV20-1
J gene: TRBJ2-1

CDR3 protein: CASSQVYSEETQYF
CDR3 DNA: TGCGCCAGCAGCCAAGTCTACAGTGAAGAGACCCAGTACTTC
clone size: NA
D gene: NA
V gene: TRBV4-1
J gene: TRBJ2-5

CDR3 protein: CSVEWVGTYGYTF
CDR3 DNA: TGCAGCGTTGAATGGGTCGGGACCTATGGCTACACCTTC
clone size: NA
D gene: NA
V gene: TRBV29-1
J gene: TRBJ1-2

CDR3 protein: CASSPLGAFEAFF
CDR3 DNA: TGTGCCAGCAGCCCACTTGGGGCGTTTGAAGCTTTCTTT
clone size: NA
D gene: NA
V gene: TRBV3-1
J gene: TRBJ1-1